These 22 T cell receptor beta chains were all obtained from the same sample, sequenced in a study of T-cell memory formation after mild COVID-19. Via MiXCR, TCRdb re-called the 5' RACE reads, giving one row per CDR3 protein. The repertoire holds under 450,000 distinct CDR3 sequences, with around 14% as singletons. The specimen sequenced was PBMCs or a T cell subset sorted from them (not recorded which). These receptors were taken from a man between 18 and 29 years old who had mild COVID-19 (a few samples of this study predate the infection). Cell type and time point are not known.

The chain recombines TRBV4-1 with TRBJ2-7; 7 bases fit TRBD2. The CDR3 consists of 14 residues. V dropped 4 bases and J dropped 2; count of bases not matched to a gene: 5. CDR1 and CDR2 (germline): MGHRA, YSYEKL. CDR3 residues: CASSPERGAYEQYF. DNA of the CDR3: TGCGCCAGCAGCCCTGAGCGGGGAGCCTACGAGCAGTACTTC.

This CDR3 reads CASSLELHNEQFF. The CDR3 bases are TGCGCCAGCAGCTTGGAACTTCACAATGAGCAGTTCTTC. The chain joins TRBV5-1 to TRBJ2-1; D uncertain. The CDR3 consists of 13 residues. The germline gives CDR1 SGHRS, CDR2 YFSETQ. V lost 0 bases, J lost 5 bases, and 6 bases lay in between.

This clonotype was seen a handful of times. The rearrangement uses TRBV25-1 and TRBJ2-1; D not resolved. The ends were cut back, 0 bases at V and 6 bases at J, with 6 bases in the middle. Germline-derived CDR1 and CDR2 are MGHDK and SYGVNS. The CDR3 loop spans 13 amino acids. CDR3 sequence (DNA): TGTGCCAGCAGTGAATACCTAGGCAATGAGCAGTTCTTC. Protein product: CASSEYLGNEQFF.

This clonotype has just a few counts. The V gene is TRBV5-1, the J gene TRBJ1-1, with D unclear. CDR3 length: 14 amino acids. With 4 bases removed from V and 1 base from J, the gap between germline ends came to 11 bases. The germline V gene encodes CDR1 SGHRS and CDR2 YFSETQ. Here the CDR3 reads CASSHWGENTEAFF. The CDR3 DNA reads TGCGCCAGCAGCCATTGGGGAGAGAACACTGAAGCTTTCTTT.

This clonotype was seen at least ten times. This rearrangement joins TRBV7-2 to TRBJ1-4; no clear D gene. Germline CDR1 is SGHTA and CDR2 is FQGNSA. The CDR3 runs to 13 residues. V was trimmed by 5 bases and J by 8 bases, leaving 12 bases between them. The CDR3 DNA reads as TGTGCCAGCAGCCCGCCGGGTGGAGAAAAACTGTTTTTT. This gives the protein CASSPPGGEKLFF.

This clonotype occurred a few times. The chain has TRBV12-3 or TRBV12-4 and TRBJ1-2; the D gene is possibly TRBD1 (6 bases). Trimming cost V 5 bases and J 4 bases, with 11 bases left between them. The CDR3 sequence is 13 residues long. The chain's CDR3 is CASSQDRVYGYTF. The CDR3 coding sequence is TGTGCCAGCAGTCAGGACAGAGTCTATGGCTACACCTTC.

This chain connects TRBV9 to TRBJ2-5, with D unclear. This CDR3 contains 14 residues. V was clipped by 0 bases and J by 4 bases, with 10 bases between them. The germline CDR1 and CDR2 sequences are SGDLS and YYNGEE. The CDR3 protein is CASSVDGLGETQYF. The DNA of the CDR3 is TGTGCCAGCAGCGTAGACGGGTTAGGAGAGACCCAGTACTTC.

In its sample, this clonotype was seen a few times. The chain is built from TRBV28 and TRBJ2-7; 8 bases match TRBD1. V lost 6 bases and J lost 0; bases outside the gene matches: 4. This CDR3 is built from 14 residues. From germline, CDR1 is MDHEN and CDR2 SYDVKM. The CDR3 loop reads CASSRTGNSYEQYV. The CDR3 nucleotides read TGTGCCAGCAGCCGGACAGGGAACTCCTACGAGCAGTACGTC.

The CDR3 sequence: CASSLVVGQGSEKLFF. The CDR3 DNA sequence: TGTGCCAGCAGCTTAGTTGTGGGACAGGGAAGCGAAAAACTGTTTTTT. The chain carries TRBV7-9 and TRBJ1-4; 9 bases are a match to TRBD1. The germline V gene encodes CDR1 SEHNR and CDR2 FQNEAQ (reference sequence). The length of the CDR3 is 16 residues. Trimming took 1 base from V and 8 from J; bases not matched to a gene: 8.

The V gene is TRBV6-6, the J gene TRBJ1-1, with 9 bases matching TRBD1. This CDR3 is built from 15 residues. Germline V gene sequence: CDR1 MNHNY, CDR2 SVGAGI (reference sequence). The ends lost 4 bases at V and 6 bases at J; junction bases unmatched: 9. The CDR3 sequence is CASSFRTGESPEAFF. CDR3 DNA sequence: TGTGCCAGCAGTTTTAGGACAGGGGAGAGCCCTGAAGCTTTCTTT.

The chain couples TRBV6-6 to TRBJ1-1; D is undetermined. Germline V lookup: CDR1 MNHNY, CDR2 SVGAGI (reference sequence). This CDR3 comprises 13 residues. Between the trimmed V and J ends, which lost 7 bases and 1 base, there was a span of 10 bases. The CDR3 protein is CASTSHGNTEAFF. CDR3 nucleotide sequence: TGTGCCAGCACCTCACACGGGAACACTGAAGCTTTCTTT.

The sample holds a few counts of this clonotype. J is TRBJ1-2 and V is TRBV7-8; no firm D call. The CDR3 extends over 14 amino acids. V shed 4 bases and J shed 4 bases, with 13 bases lying between them. Germline-derived CDR1 and CDR2 are SGHVS and FQNEAQ. The CDR3 DNA reads TGTGCCAGCAGCTCCGGCGGAGGCACCTATGGCTACACCTTC. Translating it yields CASSSGGGTYGYTF.

This clonotype was seen many times. The chain uses TRBV7-9 and TRBJ1-3; tentatively, D is TRBD1 (5 bases). Trimming took 3 bases from V and 0 from J, leaving 12 bases between them. Per germline, CDR1 SEHNR and CDR2 FQNEAQ (reference sequence). The CDR3 is 16 amino acids. CDR3 sequence: CASSFGRATSGNTIYF. Written as DNA, the CDR3 is TGTGCCAGCAGCTTCGGCAGGGCCACCTCTGGAAACACCATATATTTT.

V and J are TRBV12-3 or TRBV12-4 and TRBJ1-6, with a weak D call TRBD1 (5 bases). Trimming stripped 6 bases from V and 5 bases from J, with 11 bases between. The CDR3 extends over 14 amino acids. This chain's CDR3 is CASSFRGNNSPLHF. The CDR3 coding sequence is TGTGCCAGCAGCTTTCGGGGGAATAATTCACCCCTCCACTTT.

This clonotype was counted a few times. The V and J genes are TRBV4-1 and TRBJ2-5; D possibly corresponds to TRBD1 (6 bases). CDR1 is MGHRA, CDR2 YSYEKL, per germline. V lost 2 bases, J lost 4 bases, and 14 bases lay in between. This CDR3 comprises 15 residues. In DNA, the CDR3 is TGCGCCAGCAGCCAATATTCCAGGGGCGCAGAGACCCAGTACTTC. It specifies CASSQYSRGAETQYF.

This clonotype has just a few counts. V and J are TRBV11-2 and TRBJ1-1; 7 bases line up with TRBD1. The CDR3 runs 14 residues. Per germline, CDR1 SGHAT and CDR2 FQNNGV. Trimming removed 4 bases from V and 4 bases from J; junction bases left unmatched: 6. CDR3 nucleotide sequence: TGTGCCAGCAGCTCACAGGGGTCGTCCACTGAAGCTTTCTTT. Its translation: CASSSQGSSTEAFF.

This clonotype was seen more than once but under ten times. The J gene is TRBJ1-5, the V gene TRBV9; D unresolved. CDR1 is SGDLS, CDR2 YYNGEE, per germline. The CDR3 has 15 residues. V was trimmed by 1 base and J by 5 bases, leaving 13 bases between them. CDR3 in amino acids: CASSVSSAPYQPQHF. For the CDR3, the DNA is TGTGCCAGCAGCGTATCGTCAGCCCCCTATCAGCCCCAGCATTTT.

This clonotype has just a few counts. The genes are TRBV25-1 and TRBJ2-7; 7 bases align to TRBD2. Germline loops: CDR1 MGHDK, CDR2 SYGVNS. J lost 2 bases, V lost 6 bases, and 4 bases had no gene match. The CDR3 runs to 13 residues. CDR3 in amino acids: CASRGGSAYEQYF. In DNA form, the CDR3 reads TGTGCCAGCAGGGGGGGGTCCGCCTACGAGCAGTACTTC.

J is TRBJ2-5 and V is TRBV9, with D possibly TRBD2 on 5 matching bases. Germline lookup yields CDR1 SGDLS and CDR2 YYNGEE. The CDR3 length is 14 residues. Trimming pared 0 bases from V and 9 bases from J, leaving 15 bases between. The CDR3 here is CASSVEGQLGAQYF. In DNA form, the CDR3 reads TGTGCCAGCAGCGTAGAGGGCCAGCTCGGGGCCCAGTACTTC.

The CDR3, as DNA: TGTGCCAGCAGTTCCCCTGACAGGGTCGGATACGAGCAGTACTTC. It translates to CASSSPDRVGYEQYF. The chain has TRBV28 and TRBJ2-7; 7 bases align to TRBD1. Germline CDR1 MDHEN, CDR2 SYDVKM. V shed 4 bases, J shed 4 bases, and the junction held 10 bases outside the gene matches. The CDR3 is made up of 15 amino acids.

This chain uses TRBV24-1 with TRBJ2-7; possibly TRBD1 or TRBD2 for D (5 bases each). The CDR3 totals 10 residues. Germline assignment: CDR1 KGHDR and CDR2 SFDVKD. This CDR3 reads CATSDPWDGV. The CDR3 bases are TGTGCCACCAGTGATCCATGGGACGGGGTC.

This clonotype was seen a handful of times. The rearrangement links TRBV6-5 to TRBJ1-1; D is undetermined. Germline V gives CDR1 MNHEY, CDR2 SVGAGI. V lost 4 bases and J lost 6, with 6 bases in between. This CDR3 is 11 amino acids long. CDR3: CASSWGSEAFF. The CDR3 DNA sequence: TGTGCCAGCAGTTGGGGATCTGAAGCTTTCTTT.